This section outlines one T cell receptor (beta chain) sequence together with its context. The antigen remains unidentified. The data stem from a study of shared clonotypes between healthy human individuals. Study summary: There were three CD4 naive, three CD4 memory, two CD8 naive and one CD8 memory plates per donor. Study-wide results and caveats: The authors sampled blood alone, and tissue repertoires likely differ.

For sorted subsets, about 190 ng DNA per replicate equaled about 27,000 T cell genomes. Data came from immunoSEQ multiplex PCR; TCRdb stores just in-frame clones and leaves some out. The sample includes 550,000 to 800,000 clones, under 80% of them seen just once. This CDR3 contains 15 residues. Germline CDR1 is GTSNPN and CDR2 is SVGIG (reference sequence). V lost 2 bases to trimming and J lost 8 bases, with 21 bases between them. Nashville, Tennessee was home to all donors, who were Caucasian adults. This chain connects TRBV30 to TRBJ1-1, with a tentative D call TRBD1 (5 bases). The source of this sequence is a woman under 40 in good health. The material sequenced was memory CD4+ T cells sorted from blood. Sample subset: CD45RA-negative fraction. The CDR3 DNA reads TGTGCCTGGAGTCCAGCTTCCGGGGCGGTGGTCGAAGCTTTCTTT. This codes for CAWSPASGAVVEAFF.